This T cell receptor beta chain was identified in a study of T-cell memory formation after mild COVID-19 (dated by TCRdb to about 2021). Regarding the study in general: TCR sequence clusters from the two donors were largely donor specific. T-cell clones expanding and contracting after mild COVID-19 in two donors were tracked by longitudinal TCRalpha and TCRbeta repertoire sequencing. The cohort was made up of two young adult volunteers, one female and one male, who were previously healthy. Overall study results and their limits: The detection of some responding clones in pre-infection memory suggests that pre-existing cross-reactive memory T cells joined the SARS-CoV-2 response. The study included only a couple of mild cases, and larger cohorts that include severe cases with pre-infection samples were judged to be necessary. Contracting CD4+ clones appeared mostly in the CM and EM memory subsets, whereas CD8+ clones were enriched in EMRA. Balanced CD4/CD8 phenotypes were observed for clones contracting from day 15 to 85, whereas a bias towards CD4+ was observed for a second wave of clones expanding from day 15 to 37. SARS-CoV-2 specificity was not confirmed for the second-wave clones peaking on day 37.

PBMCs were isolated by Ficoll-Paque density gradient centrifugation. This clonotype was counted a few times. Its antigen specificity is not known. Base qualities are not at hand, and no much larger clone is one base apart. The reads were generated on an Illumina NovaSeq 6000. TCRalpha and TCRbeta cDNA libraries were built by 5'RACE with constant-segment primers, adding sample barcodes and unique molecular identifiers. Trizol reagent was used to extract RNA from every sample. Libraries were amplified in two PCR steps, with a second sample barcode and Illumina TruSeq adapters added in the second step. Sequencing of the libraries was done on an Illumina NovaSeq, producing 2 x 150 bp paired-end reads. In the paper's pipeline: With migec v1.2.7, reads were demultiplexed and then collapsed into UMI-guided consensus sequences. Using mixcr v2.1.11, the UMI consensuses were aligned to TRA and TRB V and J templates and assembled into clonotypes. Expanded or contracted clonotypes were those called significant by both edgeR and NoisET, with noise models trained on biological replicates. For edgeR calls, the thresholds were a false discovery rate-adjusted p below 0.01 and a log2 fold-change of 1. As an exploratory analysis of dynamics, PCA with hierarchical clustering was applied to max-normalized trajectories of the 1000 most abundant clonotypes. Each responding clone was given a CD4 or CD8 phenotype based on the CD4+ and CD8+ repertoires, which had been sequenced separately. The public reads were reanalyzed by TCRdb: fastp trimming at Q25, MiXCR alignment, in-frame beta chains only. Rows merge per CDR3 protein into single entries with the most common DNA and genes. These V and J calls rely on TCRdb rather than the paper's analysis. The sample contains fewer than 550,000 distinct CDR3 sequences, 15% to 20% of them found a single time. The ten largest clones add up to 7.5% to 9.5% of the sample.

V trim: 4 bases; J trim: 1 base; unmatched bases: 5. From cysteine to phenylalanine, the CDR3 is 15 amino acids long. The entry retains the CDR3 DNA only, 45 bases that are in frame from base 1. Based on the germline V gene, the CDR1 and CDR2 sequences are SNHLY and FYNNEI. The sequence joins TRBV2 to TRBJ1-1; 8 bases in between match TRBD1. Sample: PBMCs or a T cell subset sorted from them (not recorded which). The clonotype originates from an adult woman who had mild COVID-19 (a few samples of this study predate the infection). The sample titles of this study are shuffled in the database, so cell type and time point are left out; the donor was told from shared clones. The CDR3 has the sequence CASSVDRAGNTEAFF. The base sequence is TGTGCCAGCAGTGTGGACAGGGCGGGGAACACTGAAGCTTTCTTT.